This TCR beta chain was retrieved from a study of cytotoxic CD8 clonotypes in ibrutinib-treated CLL. General study points: Sustained-remission and progressing patients were not sampled at matched times. Clonotypes that were public were uncommon, and they contracted or stayed stable on treatment.

Turning to this clone: Antigen specificity is unknown.

This CDR3 contains 16 residues. CDR1 is MNHNS and CDR2 is SASEGT in the germline V gene. Trimming at V came to 6 bases and at J to 1 base, leaving 9 bases not matched to a gene. The protocol was immunoSEQ multiplex PCR, while the TCRdb copy is restricted to in-frame clones and leaves out a portion. Seen here are a few hundred thousand clones, roughly 85% observed once, and the top ten hold about 6.3%. Here the sequenced sample was PBMCs, taken before ibrutinib treatment. The chain couples TRBV6-1 to TRBJ2-5, with 9 positions matching TRBD2. The sequence was collected from a human donor with chronic lymphocytic leukemia. The CDR3 reads CASSEKAGGIQETQYF. The CDR3 nucleotides read TGTGCCAGCAGCGAAAAAGCGGGAGGCATCCAAGAGACCCAGTACTTC.